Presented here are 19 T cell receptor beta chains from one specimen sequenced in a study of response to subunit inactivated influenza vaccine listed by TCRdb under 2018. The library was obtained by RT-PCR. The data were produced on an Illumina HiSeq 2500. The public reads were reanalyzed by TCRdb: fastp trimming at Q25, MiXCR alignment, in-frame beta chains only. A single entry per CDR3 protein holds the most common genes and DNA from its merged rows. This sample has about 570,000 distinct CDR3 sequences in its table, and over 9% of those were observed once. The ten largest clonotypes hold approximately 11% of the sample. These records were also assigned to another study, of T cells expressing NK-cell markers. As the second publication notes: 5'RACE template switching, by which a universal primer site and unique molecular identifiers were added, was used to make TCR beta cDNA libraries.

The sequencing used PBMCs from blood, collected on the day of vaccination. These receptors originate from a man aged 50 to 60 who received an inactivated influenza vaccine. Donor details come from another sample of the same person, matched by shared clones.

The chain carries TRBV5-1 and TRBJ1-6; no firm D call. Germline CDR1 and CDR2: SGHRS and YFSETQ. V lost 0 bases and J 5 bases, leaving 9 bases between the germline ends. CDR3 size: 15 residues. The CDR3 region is CASSLGDQNNSPLHF. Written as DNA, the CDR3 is TGCGCCAGCAGCTTGGGGGATCAGAATAATTCACCCCTCCACTTT.

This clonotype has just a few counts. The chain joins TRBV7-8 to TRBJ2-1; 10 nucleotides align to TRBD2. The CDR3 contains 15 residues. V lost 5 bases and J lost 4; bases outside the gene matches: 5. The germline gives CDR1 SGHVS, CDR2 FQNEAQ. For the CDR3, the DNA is TGTGCCAGCAGCCGAACTAGCGGGGAATACAATGAGCAGTTCTTC. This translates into CASSRTSGEYNEQFF. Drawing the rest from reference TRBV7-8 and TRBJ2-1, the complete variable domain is GAGVSQSPRYKVAKRGQDVALRCDPISGHVSLFWYQQALGQGPEFLTYFQNEAQLDKSGLPSDRFFAERPEGSVSTLKIQRTQQEDSAVYLCASSRTSGEYNEQFFGPGTRLTVL.

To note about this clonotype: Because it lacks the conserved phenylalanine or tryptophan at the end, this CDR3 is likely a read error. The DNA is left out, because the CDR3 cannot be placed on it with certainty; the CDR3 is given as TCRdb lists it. The chain's CDR3 is CASSKGGPPEI. V gene TRBV21-1 combines with J gene TRBJ2-7; the table's D gene call, TRBD2, was not cross checked with the DNA. TRBV21-1 is a pseudogene locus. A total of 11 residues make up the CDR3, ends included.

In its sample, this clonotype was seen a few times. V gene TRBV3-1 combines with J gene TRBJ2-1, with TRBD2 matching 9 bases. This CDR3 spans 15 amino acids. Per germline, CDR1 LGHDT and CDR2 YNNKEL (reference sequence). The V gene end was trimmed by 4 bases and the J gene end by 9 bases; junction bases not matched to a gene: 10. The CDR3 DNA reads TGTGCCAGCAGCCTGGCGGGGGGGCGAAACGCTGAGCAGTTCTTC. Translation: CASSLAGGRNAEQFF.

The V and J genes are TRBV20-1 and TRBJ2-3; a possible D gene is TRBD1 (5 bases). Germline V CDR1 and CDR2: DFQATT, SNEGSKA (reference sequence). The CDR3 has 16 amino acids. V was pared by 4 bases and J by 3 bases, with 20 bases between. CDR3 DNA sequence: TGCAGTGCTACCAGTCGACAGCGCGGTGGGACAGATACGCAGTATTTT. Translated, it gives CSATSRQRGGTDTQYF.

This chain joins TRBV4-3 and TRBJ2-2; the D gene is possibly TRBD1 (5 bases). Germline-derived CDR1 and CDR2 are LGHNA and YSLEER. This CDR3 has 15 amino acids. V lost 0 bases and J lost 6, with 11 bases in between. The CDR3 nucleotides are TGCGCCAGCAGCCAAGATTTAGGGGCAGCCGGGGAGCTGTTTTTT. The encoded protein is CASSQDLGAAGELFF.

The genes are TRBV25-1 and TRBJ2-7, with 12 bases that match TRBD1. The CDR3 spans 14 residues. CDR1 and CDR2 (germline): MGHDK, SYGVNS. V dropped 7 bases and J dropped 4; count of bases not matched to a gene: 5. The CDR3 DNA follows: TGTGCCAGCACCGGGACAGGGGGCAAGTACGAGCAGTACTTC. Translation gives CASTGTGGKYEQYF.

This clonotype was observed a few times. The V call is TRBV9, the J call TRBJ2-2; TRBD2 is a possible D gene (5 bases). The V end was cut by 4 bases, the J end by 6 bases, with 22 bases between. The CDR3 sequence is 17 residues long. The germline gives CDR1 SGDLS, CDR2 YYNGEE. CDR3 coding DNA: TGTGCCAGCAGCCCTCAAAGCCTAGCCGGTATCGCCGGGGAGCTGTTTTTT. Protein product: CASSPQSLAGIAGELFF. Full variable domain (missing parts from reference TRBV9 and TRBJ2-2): DSGVTQTPKHLITATGQRVTLRCSPRSGDLSVYWYQQSLDQGLQFLIQYYNGEERAKGNILERFSAQQFPDLHSELNLSSLELGDSALYFCASSPQSLAGIAGELFFGEGSRLTVL.

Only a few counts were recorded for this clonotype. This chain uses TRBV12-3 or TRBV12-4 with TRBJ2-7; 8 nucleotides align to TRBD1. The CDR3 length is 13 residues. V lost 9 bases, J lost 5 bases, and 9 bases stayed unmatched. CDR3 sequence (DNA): TGTGCCAGTAACGTGGACAGGGCCAACGAGCAGTACTTC. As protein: CASNVDRANEQYF.

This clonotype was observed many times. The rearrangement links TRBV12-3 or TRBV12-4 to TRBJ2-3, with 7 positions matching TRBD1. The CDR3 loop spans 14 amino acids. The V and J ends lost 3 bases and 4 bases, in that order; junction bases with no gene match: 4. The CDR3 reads CASSFGQGADTQYF. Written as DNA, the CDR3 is TGTGCCAGCAGTTTCGGGCAGGGGGCAGATACGCAGTATTTT.

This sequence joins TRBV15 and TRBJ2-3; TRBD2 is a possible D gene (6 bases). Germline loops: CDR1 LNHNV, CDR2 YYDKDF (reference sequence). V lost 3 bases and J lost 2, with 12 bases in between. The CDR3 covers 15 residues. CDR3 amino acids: CATSRVGGVTDTQYF. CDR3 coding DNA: TGTGCCACCAGCAGGGTAGGCGGGGTCACAGATACGCAGTATTTT.

This CDR3 reads CASSTSQSNQPQHF. The CDR3 DNA is TGTGCCAGTAGTACTTCACAATCGAATCAGCCCCAGCATTTT. The rearrangement links TRBV19 to TRBJ1-5; D uncertain. The CDR3 loop spans 14 amino acids. V gave up 4 bases and J gave up 4 bases, with 11 bases separating them. The germline V gene has CDR1 LNHDA and CDR2 SQIVND (reference sequence).

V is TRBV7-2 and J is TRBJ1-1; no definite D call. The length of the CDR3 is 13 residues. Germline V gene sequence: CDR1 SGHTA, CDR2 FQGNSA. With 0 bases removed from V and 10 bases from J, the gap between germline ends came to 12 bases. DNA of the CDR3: TGTGCCAGCAGCTTAGCGGGGTGGCGGGGAGCTTTCTTT. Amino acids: CASSLAGWRGAFF.

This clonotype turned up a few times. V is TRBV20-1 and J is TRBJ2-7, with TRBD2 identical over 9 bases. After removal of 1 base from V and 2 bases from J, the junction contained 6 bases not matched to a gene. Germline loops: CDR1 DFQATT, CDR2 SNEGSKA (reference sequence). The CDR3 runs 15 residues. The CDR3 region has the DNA TGCAGTGCTAGAGGGTCTAGCGGGGCAGCCTACGAGCAGTACTTC. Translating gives CSARGSSGAAYEQYF.

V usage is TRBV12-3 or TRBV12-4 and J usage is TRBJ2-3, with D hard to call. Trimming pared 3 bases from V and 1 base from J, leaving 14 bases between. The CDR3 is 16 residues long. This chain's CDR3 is CASSFALVGRTDTQYF. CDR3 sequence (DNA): TGTGCCAGCAGTTTTGCCCTTGTGGGTCGCACAGATACGCAGTATTTT.

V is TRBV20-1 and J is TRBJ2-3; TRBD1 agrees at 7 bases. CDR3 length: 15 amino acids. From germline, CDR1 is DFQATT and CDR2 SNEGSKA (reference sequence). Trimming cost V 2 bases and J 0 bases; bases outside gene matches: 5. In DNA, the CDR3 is TGCAGTGCTAGAAAGACAGGGCTTAGCACAGATACGCAGTATTTT. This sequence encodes CSARKTGLSTDTQYF.

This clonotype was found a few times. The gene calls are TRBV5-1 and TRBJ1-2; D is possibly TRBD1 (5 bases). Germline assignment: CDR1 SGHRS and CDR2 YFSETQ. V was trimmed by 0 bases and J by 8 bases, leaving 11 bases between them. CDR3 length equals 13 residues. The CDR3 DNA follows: TGCGCCAGCAGCTTGGGGGCAGGGAGCGGCTACACCTTC. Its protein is CASSLGAGSGYTF.

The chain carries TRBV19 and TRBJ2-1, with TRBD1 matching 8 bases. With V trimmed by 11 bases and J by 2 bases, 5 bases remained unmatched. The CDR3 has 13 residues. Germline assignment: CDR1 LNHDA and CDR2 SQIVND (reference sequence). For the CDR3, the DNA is TGTGCCTCCGGGGACAGGACCTACAATGAGCAGTTCTTC. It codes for CASGDRTYNEQFF.

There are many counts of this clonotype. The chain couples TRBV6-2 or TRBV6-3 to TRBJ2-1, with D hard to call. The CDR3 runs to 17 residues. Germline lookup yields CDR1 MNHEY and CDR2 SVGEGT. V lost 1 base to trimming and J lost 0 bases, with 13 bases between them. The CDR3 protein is CASSYFPKKSSYNEQFF. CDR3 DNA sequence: TGTGCCAGCAGTTACTTTCCCAAAAAGAGCTCCTACAATGAGCAGTTCTTC.